This passage covers 32 T cell receptor beta chains from one sample sequenced in a study of OX40 agonist ivuxolimab in advanced cancers. TCRdb keeps only in-frame clones here, not all; method: immunoSEQ multiplex PCR. The sample has about 53,000 clones, 80% to 90% seen once. This sample comprised CD4+ or CD8+ T cells sorted from blood, obtained in a trial of the OX40 agonist ivuxolimab. These TCRs come from an adult with an advanced solid tumor such as melanoma, head and neck, liver or kidney cancer.

The CDR3 here is CASSRTGLHTDTQYF. The CDR3 DNA is TGTGCCAGTAGCAGGACGGGACTACACACAGATACGCAGTATTTT. The chain recombines TRBV19 with TRBJ2-3; 7 nucleotides match TRBD2. V shed 6 bases, J shed 2 bases, and the junction held 8 bases outside the gene matches. Per germline, CDR1 LNHDA and CDR2 SQIVND (reference sequence). The CDR3 is 15 residues long.

The J gene is TRBJ2-3, the V gene TRBV19; the D is unclear. V was trimmed by 5 bases and J by 1 base, leaving 10 bases between them. Germline-derived CDR1 and CDR2 are LNHDA and SQIVND (reference sequence). CDR3 size: 14 residues. CDR3 sequence reads: CASSPRTRTDTQYF. The CDR3 DNA follows: TGTGCCAGTAGTCCCCGGACCCGCACAGATACGCAGTATTTT.

The rearrangement uses TRBV2 and TRBJ2-4, with a tentative D call TRBD1 (5 bases). CDR3 length equals 14 residues. V was shortened by 1 base and J by 8 bases, with 12 bases between the two germline ends. Germline values: CDR1 SNHLY, CDR2 FYNNEI. The CDR3 reads CASSEGQRAYIQYF. In DNA, the CDR3 is TGTGCCAGCAGTGAAGGACAGCGCGCGTACATTCAGTACTTC.

The V call is TRBV9, the J call TRBJ2-5; D is unresolved. Germline V CDR1 and CDR2: SGDLS, YYNGEE. V shed 3 bases and J shed 8 bases, with 17 bases lying between them. The CDR3 covers 14 residues. CDR3 protein: CASSATGVEGTQYF. The CDR3 coding sequence is TGTGCCAGCAGCGCCACGGGCGTTGAAGGTACCCAGTACTTC.

The V and J genes are TRBV30 and TRBJ2-3; tentative D call: TRBD1 (6 bases). V dropped 8 bases and J dropped 2 bases, with 14 bases sitting between them. Germline V CDR1 and CDR2: GTSNPN, SVGIG (reference sequence). CDR3 size: 13 residues. DNA for the CDR3: TGTGCCGGGGGACAAAGAAACACAGATACGCAGTATTTT. It yields the protein CAGGQRNTDTQYF. Filled out from reference TRBV30 and TRBJ2-3, the complete variable domain reads SQTIHQWPATLVQPVGSPLSLECTVEGTSNPNLYWYRQAAGRGLQLLFYSVGIGQISSEVPQNLSASRPQDRQFILSSKKLLLSDSGFYLCAGGQRNTDTQYFGPGTRLTVL.

CDR3 loop: CASSVGGGNTDTQYF. CDR3 sequence (DNA): TGTGCCAGCAGTGTTGGCGGGGGCAACACAGATACGCAGTATTTT. This chain uses TRBV2 with TRBJ2-3, with D maybe TRBD2 (7 bases). Germline V gives CDR1 SNHLY, CDR2 FYNNEI. V was clipped by 4 bases and J by 2 bases, with 13 bases between them. This CDR3 is built from 15 residues. Drawing the rest from reference TRBV2 and TRBJ2-3, the complete variable domain is EPEVTQTPSHQVTQMGQEVILRCVPISNHLYFYWYRQILGQKVEFLVSFYNNEISEKSEIFDDQFSVERPDGSNFTLKIRSTKLEDSAMYFCASSVGGGNTDTQYFGPGTRLTVL.

V gene TRBV11-2 combines with J gene TRBJ2-7, with 13 bases lining up with TRBD2. With V trimmed by 5 bases and J by 4 bases, 8 bases remained unmatched. Germline V gives CDR1 SGHAT, CDR2 FQNNGV. The CDR3 consists of 16 residues. The DNA of the CDR3 is TGTGCCAGCAGCCCAGGACTAGCGGGAGCGGGGTACGAGCAGTACTTC. It encodes CASSPGLAGAGYEQYF.

This clone was seen once. The V and J genes are TRBV28 and TRBJ2-5; 9 positions match TRBD1. V trimming: 5 bases; J trimming: 4 bases; junction bases outside the gene matches: 14. The CDR3 contains 17 residues. Germline V lookup: CDR1 MDHEN, CDR2 SYDVKM. CDR3: CASSPAGGQGPGETQYF. The CDR3 nucleotides read TGTGCCAGCAGTCCCGCCGGAGGACAGGGGCCGGGAGAGACCCAGTACTTC.

The chain couples TRBV6-5 to TRBJ2-1; TRBD1 is a possible D gene (5 bases). The CDR3 covers 14 residues. In germline, CDR1 is MNHEY, CDR2 SVGAGI. V was trimmed by 5 bases and J by 1 base, leaving 9 bases between them. The CDR3 coding sequence is TGTGCCAGCAGTAGCAGGGAATCCTACAATGAGCAGTTCTTC. It translates to CASSSRESYNEQFF.

The CDR3: CSVEAAGTGANVLTF. In DNA, the CDR3 is TGCAGCGTTGAAGCGGCAGGGACTGGGGCCAACGTCCTGACTTTC. J is TRBJ2-6 and V is TRBV29-1, with D possibly TRBD1 on 5 matching bases. Looked up from germline, CDR1 is SQVTM and CDR2 is ANQGSEA. V lost 1 base, J lost 2 bases, and 9 bases lay in between. The CDR3 is made up of 15 amino acids. The full variable domain, its missing parts supplied by reference TRBV29-1 and TRBJ2-6, is SAVISQKPSRDICQRGTSLTIQCQVDSQVTMMFWYRQQPGQSLTLIATANQGSEATYESGFVIDKFPISRPNLTFSTLTVSNMSPEDSSIYLCSVEAAGTGANVLTFGAGSRLTVL.

The genes are TRBV28 and TRBJ2-7, with D hard to call. Trimming left V 4 bases short and J 4 bases short, with 8 bases between. Germline lookup yields CDR1 MDHEN and CDR2 SYDVKM. There are 12 residues in the CDR3. CDR3 nucleotides: TGTGCCAGCAGTTCCAGGCCTTACGAGCAGTACTTC. Residues: CASSSRPYEQYF.

This rearrangement joins TRBV7-8 to TRBJ1-1; 7 nucleotides line up with TRBD1. Trimming took 0 bases from V and 4 from J; bases not matched to a gene: 8. From germline, CDR1 is SGHVS and CDR2 FQNEAQ. The CDR3 runs 16 residues. The CDR3 spells CASSLAAAGGGTEAFF. The DNA for the CDR3 is TGTGCCAGCAGCTTAGCGGCGGCAGGGGGGGGCACTGAAGCTTTCTTT. Together with reference TRBV7-8 and TRBJ1-1, the CDR3 gives the full variable domain: GAGVSQSPRYKVAKRGQDVALRCDPISGHVSLFWYQQALGQGPEFLTYFQNEAQLDKSGLPSDRFFAERPEGSVSTLKIQRTQQEDSAVYLCASSLAAAGGGTEAFFGQGTRLTVV.

The chain has TRBV7-9 and TRBJ1-4; no clear D. V was shortened by 4 bases and J by 8 bases, with 11 bases between the two germline ends. CDR3 length equals 13 residues. CDR1 is SEHNR and CDR2 is FQNEAQ in the germline V gene (reference sequence). This CDR3 reads CASSWVTHEKLFF. CDR3 DNA sequence: TGTGCCAGCAGCTGGGTTACCCACGAAAAACTGTTTTTT.

The V and J genes are TRBV6-6 and TRBJ2-7, with 8 bases aligning to TRBD2. Germline lookup yields CDR1 MNHNY and CDR2 SVGAGI (reference sequence). The CDR3 is made up of 14 amino acids. The junction had 8 bases not matched to a gene; V was cut back by 6 bases and J by 4 bases. CDR3 sequence reads: CASRYGTGGYEQYF. CDR3 DNA sequence: TGTGCCAGCAGATACGGGACGGGAGGGTACGAGCAGTACTTC.

The chain recombines TRBV7-2 with TRBJ2-5; 9 positions match TRBD2. Germline CDR1 reads SGHTA; CDR2 reads FQGNSA. The CDR3 sequence is 15 residues long. The junction had 4 bases not matched to a gene; V was cut back by 5 bases and J by 0 bases. DNA of the CDR3: TGTGCCAGCAGCGGAACTAGCGGGTACCAAGAGACCCAGTACTTC. The encoded protein is CASSGTSGYQETQYF.

The J gene is TRBJ1-2, the V gene TRBV30; TRBD1 might be the D (5 bases). V was shortened by 5 bases and J by 5 bases, with 18 bases between the two germline ends. This CDR3 spans 14 amino acids. Germline V gene data show CDR1 as GTSNPN and CDR2 as SVGIG (reference sequence). The CDR3 here is CAWGGDRSSYGYTF. CDR3 sequence (DNA): TGTGCCTGGGGAGGAGACAGAAGCTCTTATGGCTACACCTTC.

This sequence joins TRBV7-6 and TRBJ2-1; D possibly corresponds to TRBD2 (6 bases). The CDR3 is made up of 15 amino acids. Deletions cut 1 base from V and 2 bases from J, with 9 bases between. Germline V gene sequence: CDR1 SGHVS, CDR2 FNYEAQ. CDR3 DNA: TGTGCCAGCAGCTTAGGAGCGGGTGCCTACAATGAGCAGTTCTTC. Translation: CASSLGAGAYNEQFF.

This chain joins TRBV6-5 and TRBJ1-1, with 8 bases identical to TRBD1. CDR3 size: 14 residues. Germline CDR1 and CDR2: MNHEY and SVGAGI. J gave up 6 bases and V 0 bases, and 3 bases lay outside the gene matches. As DNA, the CDR3 is TGTGCCAGCAGTTACTCAGTACAGGGGGCTGAAGCTTTCTTT. This sequence encodes CASSYSVQGAEAFF.

The rearrangement links TRBV7-2 to TRBJ2-3; D gene unclear. The CDR3 has 13 amino acids. Trimming took 5 bases from V and 5 from J, leaving 11 bases between them. Looked up from germline, CDR1 is SGHTA and CDR2 is FQGNSA. The DNA of the CDR3 is TGTGCCAGCAGCCCCCAAACCCAAGATACGCAGTATTTT. This encodes CASSPQTQDTQYF.

The genes are TRBV14 and TRBJ2-3; TRBD2 aligns across 11 bases. The CDR3 loop spans 14 amino acids. Trimming removed 3 bases from V and 7 bases from J; junction bases left unmatched: 3. In germline, CDR1 is SGHDN, CDR2 FVKESK. The CDR3 loop reads CASSHSGGAHTQYF. DNA of the CDR3: TGTGCCAGCAGCCATAGCGGGGGGGCCCATACGCAGTATTTT. Supplemented by reference TRBV14 and TRBJ2-3, the full variable domain reads EAGVTQFPSHSVIEKGQTVTLRCDPISGHDNLYWYRRVMGKEIKFLLHFVKESKQDESGMPNNRFLAERTGGTYSTLKVQPAELEDSGVYFCASSHSGGAHTQYFGPGTRLTVL.

The V gene is TRBV5-5, the J gene TRBJ1-2, with D unresolved. V was cut by 1 base and J by 0 bases, with 7 bases left in between. This CDR3 contains 14 residues. Germline lookup yields CDR1 SGHKS and CDR2 YYEKEE (reference sequence). The DNA for the CDR3 is TGTGCCAGCAGCTTGTGGGGAGCTAACTATGGCTACACCTTC. This translates into CASSLWGANYGYTF.

This chain connects TRBV6-5 to TRBJ1-2; D not certain. The CDR3 totals 16 residues. Germline V gene lookup returns CDR1 MNHEY and CDR2 SVGAGI. V was pared by 2 bases and J by 6 bases, with 19 bases between. The CDR3 region is CASSYTSNSELHGYTF. DNA of the CDR3: TGTGCCAGCAGTTACACTAGTAACAGTGAACTCCATGGCTACACCTTC.

On this clone: At one boundary the junction diverges from the germline segment, which might be a read error. The V and J genes are TRBV4-1 and TRBJ2-1; D might be TRBD2 (7 bases). The CDR3 spans 16 residues. Per the germline V gene, CDR1 is MGHRA and CDR2 is YSYEKL. The CDR3 DNA is TGTGCCAGCAGCCAAGGAGCGGGACAACCGGACAATGAGCAGTTCTTC. Its protein product is CASSQGAGQPDNEQFF.

The chain uses TRBV7-9 and TRBJ2-1, with 9 bases fitting TRBD1. The CDR3 is 15 amino acids. V lost 6 bases to trimming and J lost 4 bases; unmatched junction nucleotides: 7. Germline values: CDR1 SEHNR, CDR2 FQNEAQ (reference sequence). The CDR3 region has the DNA TGTGCCAGCAGTAATCCGGACAGGGGTTACAATGAGCAGTTCTTC. This codes for CASSNPDRGYNEQFF.

The CDR3 reads CAWSATGGNEKLFF. CDR3 nucleotides: TGTGCCTGGAGTGCCACTGGGGGTAATGAAAAACTGTTTTTT. V is TRBV30 and J is TRBJ1-4, with D tentatively TRBD1 (5 bases). Germline V gene data show CDR1 as GTSNPN and CDR2 as SVGIG (reference sequence). Trimming left V 1 base short and J 4 bases short, with 10 bases between. The CDR3 consists of 14 residues.

The gene calls are TRBV5-1 and TRBJ1-6, with 7 positions matching TRBD1. This CDR3 comprises 16 residues. The germline V gene encodes CDR1 SGHRS and CDR2 YFSETQ. Unmatched junction bases numbered 9, after V lost 4 bases and J lost 5 bases. The CDR3 loop reads CASSNRQGNHNSPLHF. The DNA of the CDR3 is TGCGCCAGCAGCAACCGACAGGGAAATCATAATTCACCCCTCCACTTT.

The chain combines TRBV14 with TRBJ1-1; 7 nucleotides line up with TRBD1. Germline V gives CDR1 SGHDN, CDR2 FVKESK. The CDR3 length is 12 residues. The trim removed 4 bases at V and 6 bases at J, leaving 2 bases unmatched. DNA for the CDR3: TGTGCCAGCAGCCCCGGACAGGCTGAAGCTTTCTTT. Translating it yields CASSPGQAEAFF.

This chain connects TRBV6-1 to TRBJ2-1, with 11 bases that match TRBD1. The V and J ends lost 7 bases and 8 bases, in that order; junction bases with no gene match: 4. CDR1 MNHNS and CDR2 SASEGT come from the germline V gene. This CDR3 is built from 13 residues. The CDR3 is CASNPDRGHEQFF. The CDR3 DNA sequence: TGTGCCAGCAACCCGGACAGGGGGCATGAGCAGTTCTTC.

This clone appeared once. The CDR3, as DNA: TGTGCCAGCAGCCAAGCGGGGGGGCCCGGAGAGACCCAGTACTTC. Its protein is CASSQAGGPGETQYF. V gene TRBV7-9 combines with J gene TRBJ2-5; 10 bases line up with TRBD2. V shed 5 bases, J shed 4 bases, and the junction held 7 bases outside the gene matches. CDR1 is SEHNR, CDR2 FQNEAQ, per germline (reference sequence). The CDR3 runs 15 residues.

This sequence joins TRBV4-3 and TRBJ1-4; no definite D call. Germline assignment: CDR1 LGHNA and CDR2 YSLEER. The CDR3 runs 14 residues. The ends were cut back, 0 bases at V and 8 bases at J, with 10 bases in the middle. Written as DNA, the CDR3 is TGCGCCAGCAGCCAAGATCTGGGTCGGGAAAAACTGTTTTTT. Amino acids: CASSQDLGREKLFF.

This clone was picked up one time. The rearrangement joins TRBV28 to TRBJ1-3; 8 bases are shared with TRBD1. Germline-derived CDR1 and CDR2 are MDHEN and SYDVKM. This CDR3 spans 15 amino acids. Unmatched junction bases numbered 9, after V lost 7 bases and J lost 4 bases. DNA for the CDR3: TGTGCCAGCACCAATCAGGGGGCAGGGGGAAACACCATATATTTT. As protein: CASTNQGAGGNTIYF.

The chain recombines TRBV30 with TRBJ1-2; the D gene is possibly TRBD1 (6 bases). The V end was cut by 0 bases, the J end by 8 bases, with 13 bases between. The CDR3 runs 13 residues. The V gene's germline CDR1 is GTSNPN and CDR2 SVGIG (reference sequence). The CDR3 here is CAWSVGTLGGYTF. As DNA, the CDR3 is TGTGCCTGGAGTGTGGGGACATTAGGCGGCTACACCTTC.